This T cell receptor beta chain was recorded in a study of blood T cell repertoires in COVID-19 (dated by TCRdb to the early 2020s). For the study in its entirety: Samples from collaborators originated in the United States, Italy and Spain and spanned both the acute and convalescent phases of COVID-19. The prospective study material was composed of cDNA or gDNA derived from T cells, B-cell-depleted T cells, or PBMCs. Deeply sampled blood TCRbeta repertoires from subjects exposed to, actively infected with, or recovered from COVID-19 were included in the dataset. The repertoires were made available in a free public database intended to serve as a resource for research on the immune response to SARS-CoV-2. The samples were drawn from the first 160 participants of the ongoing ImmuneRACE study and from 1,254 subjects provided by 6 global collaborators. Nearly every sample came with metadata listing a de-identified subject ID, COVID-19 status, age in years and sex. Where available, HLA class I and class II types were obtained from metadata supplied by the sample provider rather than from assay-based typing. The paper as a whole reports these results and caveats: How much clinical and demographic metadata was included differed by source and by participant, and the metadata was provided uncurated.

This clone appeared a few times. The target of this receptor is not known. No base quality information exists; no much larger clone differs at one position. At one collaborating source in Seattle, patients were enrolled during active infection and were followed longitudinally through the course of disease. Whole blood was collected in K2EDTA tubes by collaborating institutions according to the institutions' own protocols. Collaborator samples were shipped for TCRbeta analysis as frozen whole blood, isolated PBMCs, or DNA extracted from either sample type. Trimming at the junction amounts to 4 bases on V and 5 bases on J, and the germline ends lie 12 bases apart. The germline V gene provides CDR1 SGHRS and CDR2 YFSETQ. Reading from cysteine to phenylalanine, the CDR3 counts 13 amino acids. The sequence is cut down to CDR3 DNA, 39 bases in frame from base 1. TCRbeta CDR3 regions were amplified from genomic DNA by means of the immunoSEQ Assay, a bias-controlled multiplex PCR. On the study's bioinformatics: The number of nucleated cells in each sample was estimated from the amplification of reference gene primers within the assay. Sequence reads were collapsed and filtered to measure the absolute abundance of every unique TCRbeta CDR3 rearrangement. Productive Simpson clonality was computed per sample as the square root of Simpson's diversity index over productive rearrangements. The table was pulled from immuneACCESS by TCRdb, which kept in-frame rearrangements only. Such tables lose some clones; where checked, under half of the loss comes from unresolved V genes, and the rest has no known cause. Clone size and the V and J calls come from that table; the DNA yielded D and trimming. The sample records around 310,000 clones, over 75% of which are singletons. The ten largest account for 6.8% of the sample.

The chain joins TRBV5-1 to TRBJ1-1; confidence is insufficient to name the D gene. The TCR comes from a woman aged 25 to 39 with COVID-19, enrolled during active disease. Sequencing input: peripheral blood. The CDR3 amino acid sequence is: CASSSGSGTEAFF. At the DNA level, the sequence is TGCGCCAGCAGCAGTGGTTCGGGAACTGAAGCTTTCTTT.